The 20 T cell receptor beta chains below were found in one sample sequenced in a study of graft-versus-host responses after intestinal transplantation. Stimulators, 200,000 irradiated and violet-dye-labeled cells, were plated with 200,000 CFSE-labeled responder cells. Sequenced by immunoSEQ multiplex PCR; TCRdb stores in-frame clones only, minus some. The table lists thousands of clones, around a third of them singletons. Material: alloreactive CD8+ T cells from a mixed lymphocyte reaction culture, obtained before transplantation. Described subset: CFSE-low proliferating T cells sorted from roughly six-day pre-transplant mixed lymphocyte reaction (GvH or HvG direction). The receptors come from a human patient who was an organ donor for intestinal transplantation.

In its sample, this clone ranks as medium-sized (0.01 to 0.1%). The chain combines TRBV20-1 with TRBJ2-7; unclear D gene. The CDR3 covers 11 residues. Deletions cut 0 bases from V and 3 bases from J, with 3 bases between. The germline V gene encodes CDR1 DFQATT and CDR2 SNEGSKA (reference sequence). The CDR3 spells CSARDSYEQYF. CDR3 nucleotide sequence: TGCAGTGCTAGAGACAGCTACGAGCAGTACTTC.

As for this clone: Only one base separates this from a far larger clonotype, so it likely reflects a read error. The V call is TRBV27, the J call TRBJ2-7, with TRBD2 as a possible D gene (6 bases). Germline CDR1 MNHEY, CDR2 SMNVEV (reference sequence). The CDR3 totals 16 residues. The CDR3: CASSAKAGQTAYGQYF. CDR3 in DNA: TGTGCCAGCAGTGCTAAAGCGGGTCAAACCGCGTACGGGCAGTACTTC.

V and J are TRBV5-1 and TRBJ2-3; 12 bases fit TRBD2. Germline loops: CDR1 SGHRS, CDR2 YFSETQ. With V trimmed by 1 base and J by 4 bases, 10 bases remained unmatched. CDR3 length: 18 residues. CDR3 nucleotide sequence: TGCGCCAGCAGCTTGCGCGGACTAGCGGGAACCCCCCCAGATACGCAGTATTTT. Residues: CASSLRGLAGTPPDTQYF.

Judged by abundance, this clone is medium-sized. DNA of the CDR3: TGTGCCAGCAGCTCGCACCTAGGGGGTGGCAATCAGCCCCAGCATTTT. Protein: CASSSHLGGGNQPQHF. The chain uses TRBV7-2 and TRBJ1-5; tentative D call: TRBD1 (6 bases). Per germline, CDR1 SGHTA and CDR2 FQGNSA. The CDR3 totals 16 residues. The germline V and J ends were trimmed by 4 bases and 2 bases, with 15 bases remaining between them.

The V and J genes are TRBV4-1 and TRBJ2-3; unclear D gene. The CDR3 loop spans 15 amino acids. Germline lookup yields CDR1 MGHRA and CDR2 YSYEKL. Deletions cut 4 bases from V and 1 base from J, with 12 bases between. This CDR3 is CASSRYPRGTDTQYF. The CDR3, as DNA: TGCGCCAGCAGCCGTTATCCGCGCGGCACAGATACGCAGTATTTT.

This clone was counted only a few times. V is TRBV2 and J is TRBJ2-3; TRBD1 agrees at 8 bases. The CDR3 spans 13 residues. Germline V gene sequence: CDR1 SNHLY, CDR2 FYNNEI. V was pared by 9 bases and J by 3 bases, with 5 bases of the junction left unmatched. The CDR3 here is CARTGVRTDTQYF. The CDR3 nucleotides read TGTGCCAGGACAGGGGTGAGGACAGATACGCAGTATTTT.

This chain links TRBV4-1 with TRBJ1-1; D is perhaps TRBD1 (5 bases). Per the germline V gene, CDR1 is MGHRA and CDR2 is YSYEKL. The CDR3 sequence is 13 residues long. V was cut by 4 bases and J by 1 base, with 7 bases left in between. CDR3 residues: CASSPTGNTEAFF. The CDR3 DNA reads as TGCGCCAGCAGCCCCACAGGGAACACTGAAGCTTTCTTT.

By proportion, this clone is medium-sized. The rearrangement links TRBV4-1 to TRBJ2-7; 8 bases line up with TRBD2. Germline lookup yields CDR1 MGHRA and CDR2 YSYEKL. CDR3 size: 15 residues. Trimming cost V 4 bases and J 2 bases; bases outside gene matches: 7. CDR3 in DNA: TGCGCCAGCAGCCCCACGACTAGCGAGACCTACGAGCAGTACTTC. It codes for CASSPTTSETYEQYF.

The gene calls are TRBV9 and TRBJ2-1; 8 bases are a match to TRBD2. In germline, CDR1 is SGDLS, CDR2 YYNGEE. This CDR3 is 15 amino acids long. V shed 0 bases, J shed 8 bases, and the junction held 7 bases outside the gene matches. The CDR3 protein is CASSVAGGPLYEQFF. Here the CDR3 DNA reads TGTGCCAGCAGCGTAGCGGGAGGGCCTCTTTATGAGCAGTTCTTC.

CDR3 DNA: TGTGCCAGCAGTGTCAGTTACGATACGCAGTATTTT. It encodes CASSVSYDTQYF. V usage is TRBV9 and J usage is TRBJ2-3; no definite D call. The CDR3 totals 12 residues. Germline loops: CDR1 SGDLS, CDR2 YYNGEE. V lost 5 bases and J 6 bases, leaving 10 bases between the germline ends.

The chain employs TRBV7-9 and TRBJ2-3, with a weak D call TRBD1 (6 bases). V was trimmed by 2 bases and J by 3 bases, leaving 9 bases between them. In germline, CDR1 is SEHNR, CDR2 FQNEAQ (reference sequence). The CDR3 covers 14 residues. The chain's CDR3 is CASSLIQGTDTQYF. The CDR3 DNA reads TGTGCCAGCAGCTTAATTCAGGGGACAGATACGCAGTATTTT.

This chain links TRBV4-3 with TRBJ2-7, with 7 bases that match TRBD1. There are 16 residues in the CDR3. The trim removed 0 bases at V and 4 bases at J, leaving 9 bases unmatched. Per germline, CDR1 LGHNA and CDR2 YSLEER. The CDR3 DNA sequence: TGCGCCAGCAGCCAAGATAGGGCGACAGGGTTATACGAGCAGTACTTC. This codes for CASSQDRATGLYEQYF.

The genes are TRBV5-8 and TRBJ2-5; 11 positions agree with TRBD2. The CDR3 is 18 amino acids. Germline lookup yields CDR1 SGHTS and CDR2 YDEGEE. Trimming cost V 0 bases and J 5 bases; bases outside gene matches: 12. This chain's CDR3 is CASSLGDTLAGGSETQYF. CDR3 DNA sequence: TGTGCCAGCAGCTTGGGGGATACTCTAGCGGGGGGTTCGGAGACCCAGTACTTC.

Only a few counts were recorded for this clone. The chain couples TRBV7-9 to TRBJ1-4; D not certain. Between the trimmed V and J ends, which lost 1 base and 7 bases, there was a span of 19 bases. Germline lookup yields CDR1 SEHNR and CDR2 FQNEAQ (reference sequence). The CDR3 has 17 residues. CDR3 amino acids: CASSLGAVLWSGEKLFF. The CDR3 bases are TGTGCCAGCAGCTTAGGTGCAGTGCTCTGGTCTGGTGAAAAACTGTTTTTT.

This clone showed up just a few times. The CDR3 sequence: CASKGPWGYTF. For the CDR3, the DNA is TGTGCCAGCAAGGGGCCGTGGGGCTACACCTTC. The chain combines TRBV2 with TRBJ1-2, with D maybe TRBD1 (5 bases). The CDR3 length is 11 residues. CDR1 SNHLY and CDR2 FYNNEI come from the germline V gene. The V gene lost 7 bases and the J gene lost 8 bases, with 11 bases spanning the gap.

This clone was counted between two and nine times. The chain has TRBV12-5 and TRBJ2-1, with TRBD2 matching over 12 bases. The germline gives CDR1 LGHNT, CDR2 FRNRAP. There are 13 residues in the CDR3. V lost 3 bases to trimming and J lost 12 bases; unmatched junction nucleotides: 3. CDR3 DNA sequence: TGTGCTAGTGGTTTTCTAGCGGGGGGGCTGCAGTTCTTC. Residues: CASGFLAGGLQFF.

The chain couples TRBV11-2 to TRBJ1-6; D is unclear. Trimming shortened V by 6 bases and J by 3 bases, and 12 bases separated the two germline ends. The CDR3 consists of 15 residues. Germline V gene data show CDR1 as SGHAT and CDR2 as FQNNGV. The CDR3 DNA sequence: TGTGCCAGCAGATCCATCCGGGGCTATAATTCACCCCTCCACTTT. Its protein is CASRSIRGYNSPLHF.

In its sample, this clone was seen a few times. The rearrangement joins TRBV4-3 to TRBJ1-3; D may be TRBD1 (5 bases). Germline loops: CDR1 LGHNA, CDR2 YSLEER. This CDR3 region has 14 residues. Trimming stripped 7 bases from V and 2 bases from J, with 12 bases between. The CDR3 loop reads CASKTQGTGNTIYF. In nucleotides, the CDR3 is TGCGCCAGCAAGACGCAGGGTACTGGAAACACCATATATTTT.

The chain is built from TRBV9 and TRBJ1-2; 7 bases are a match to TRBD1. CDR1 SGDLS and CDR2 YYNGEE come from the germline V gene. The J segment lost 0 bases and the V segment lost 4 bases, leaving 12 bases of the junction unmatched. The CDR3 is 17 amino acids. The CDR3 region has the DNA TGTGCCAGCAGCCAGGCTCGACAGGGCCCCCCTAACTATGGCTACACCTTC. It specifies CASSQARQGPPNYGYTF.

The V gene is TRBV19, the J gene TRBJ2-7, with 12 bases that match TRBD1. Germline V gives CDR1 LNHDA, CDR2 SQIVND (reference sequence). CDR3 length: 14 amino acids. J was trimmed by 4 bases and V by 11 bases; bases with no gene match: 9. This CDR3 reads CAASPGQGAYEQYF. In DNA form, the CDR3 reads TGTGCCGCGTCACCGGGACAGGGGGCTTACGAGCAGTACTTC. Complete variable domain (other parts from reference TRBV19 and TRBJ2-7): DGGITQSPKYLFRKEGQNVTLSCEQNLNHDAMYWYRQDPGQGLRLIYYSQIVNDFQKGDIAEGYSVSREKKESFPLTVTSAQKNPTAFYLCAASPGQGAYEQYFGPGTRLTVT.